The sequence of this TCR beta chain was determined in a study of human versus mouse CDR3 diversity and MHC coevolution. Study-wide results and limits: About 1.7 million TCR beta clonotypes were estimated for humans, the largest repertoire.

A word on this clone: Its target is unknown.

Sequenced by immunoSEQ multiplex PCR; TCRdb stores in-frame clones only, minus some. This sample carries roughly 86,000 clones, approximately 92% of them seen once, and the ten largest clones take approximately 1.4%. V lost 2 bases and J 2 bases, leaving 6 bases between the germline ends. The CDR3 is 13 residues long. Germline CDR1 reads LGHNT; CDR2 reads FRNRAP. Sequenced sample: naive CD4+ T cells from blood. This sample's subset: CD45RO-negative CD62L-positive naive CD4 T cells. The J gene is TRBJ2-5, the V gene TRBV12-5, with D unresolved. The origin of this receptor is a person aged 25-75 years in good health. CDR3 sequence reads: CASGLLEQETQYF. CDR3 coding DNA: TGTGCTAGTGGTTTGCTGGAGCAAGAGACCCAGTACTTC.